This T cell receptor (beta chain) is from a study of blood T cell repertoires in COVID-19. Study-level information: Sites across the United States, Italy and Spain contributed samples from acute and convalescent COVID-19. The cDNA or gDNA used as material had been derived from T cells, B-cell-depleted T cells, or PBMCs.

Looked up from germline, CDR1 is SGHRS and CDR2 is YFSETQ. The CDR3 is made up of 18 amino acids. V shed 4 bases and J 4 bases; nucleotides not matched to a gene: 11. Authors' data handling: Reference gene primers were amplified, and this amplification served to estimate nucleated cell counts. The table came from immunoSEQ multiplex PCR; TCRdb's copy has only in-frame clones and leaves some out. V and J calls and clone size come straight from that table; D and trimming were deduced from the DNA. The sample lists roughly 60,000 clones; about 90% were seen once. In this sample, this clone turned up a few times.

The specimen was peripheral blood. This clonotype was obtained from a human donor with acute or convalescent COVID-19. The donor label of this sample is uncertain. The J gene is TRBJ2-2, the V gene TRBV5-1; 12 bases align to TRBD1. Here the CDR3 DNA reads TGCGCCAGCAGCCCCGCGGGGACAGGGGGCGCTCCCACCGGGGAGCTGTTTTTT. Translating it yields CASSPAGTGGAPTGELFF.